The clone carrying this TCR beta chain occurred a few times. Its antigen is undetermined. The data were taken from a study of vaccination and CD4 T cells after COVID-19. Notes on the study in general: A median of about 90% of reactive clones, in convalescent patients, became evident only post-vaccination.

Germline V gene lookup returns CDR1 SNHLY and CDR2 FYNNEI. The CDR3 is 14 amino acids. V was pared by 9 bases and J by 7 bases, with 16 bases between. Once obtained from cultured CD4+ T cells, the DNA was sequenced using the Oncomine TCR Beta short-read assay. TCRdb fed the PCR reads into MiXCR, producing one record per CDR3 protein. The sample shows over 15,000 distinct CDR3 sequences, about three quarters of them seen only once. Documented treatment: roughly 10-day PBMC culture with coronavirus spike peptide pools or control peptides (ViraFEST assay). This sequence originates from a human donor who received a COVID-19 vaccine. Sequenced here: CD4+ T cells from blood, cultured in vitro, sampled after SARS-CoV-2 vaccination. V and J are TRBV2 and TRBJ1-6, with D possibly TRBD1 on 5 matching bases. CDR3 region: CASSVQGGNSPLHF. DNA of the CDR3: TGTGCCAGTTCGGTCCAGGGAGGGAATTCACCCCTCCACTTT.